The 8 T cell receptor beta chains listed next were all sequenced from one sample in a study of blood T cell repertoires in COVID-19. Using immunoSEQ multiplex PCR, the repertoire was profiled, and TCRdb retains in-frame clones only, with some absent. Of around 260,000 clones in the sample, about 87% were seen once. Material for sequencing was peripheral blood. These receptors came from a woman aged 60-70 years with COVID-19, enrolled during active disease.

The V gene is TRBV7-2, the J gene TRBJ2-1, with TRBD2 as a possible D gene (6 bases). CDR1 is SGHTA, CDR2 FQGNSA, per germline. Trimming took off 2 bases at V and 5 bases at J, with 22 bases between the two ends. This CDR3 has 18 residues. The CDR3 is CASSLNGGGMAMNNEQFF. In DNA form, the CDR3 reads TGTGCCAGCAGCTTAAACGGAGGCGGGATGGCGATGAACAATGAGCAGTTCTTC.

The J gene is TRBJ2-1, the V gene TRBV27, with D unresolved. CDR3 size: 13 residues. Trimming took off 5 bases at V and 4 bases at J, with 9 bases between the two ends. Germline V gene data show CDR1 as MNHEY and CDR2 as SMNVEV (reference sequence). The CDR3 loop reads CASSPPPYNEQFF. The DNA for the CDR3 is TGTGCCAGCAGTCCCCCCCCGTACAATGAGCAGTTCTTC.

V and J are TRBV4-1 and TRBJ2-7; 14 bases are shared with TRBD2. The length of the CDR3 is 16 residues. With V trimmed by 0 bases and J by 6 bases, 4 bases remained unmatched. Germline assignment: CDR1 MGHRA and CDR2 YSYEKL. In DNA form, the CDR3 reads TGCGCCAGCAGCCAAGACTCCGGGACTAGCGGGAGCGAGCAGTACTTC. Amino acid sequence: CASSQDSGTSGSEQYF.

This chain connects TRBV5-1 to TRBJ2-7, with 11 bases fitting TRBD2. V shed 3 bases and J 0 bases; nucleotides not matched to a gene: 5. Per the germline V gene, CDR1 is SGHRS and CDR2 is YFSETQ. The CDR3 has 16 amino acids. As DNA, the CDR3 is TGCGCCAGCAGCTACTCCGGGACTAGCGGCTCCTACGAGCAGTACTTC. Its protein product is CASSYSGTSGSYEQYF. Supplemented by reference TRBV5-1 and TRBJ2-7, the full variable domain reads KAGVTQTPRYLIKTRGQQVTLSCSPISGHRSVSWYQQTPGQGLQFLFEYFSETQRNKGNFPGRFSGRQFSNSRSEMNVSTLELGDSALYLCASSYSGTSGSYEQYFGPGTRLTVT.

The CDR3 nucleotides are TGTGCCAGCTCACCCTGGGACACCAGCTCCTACGAGCAGTACTTC. Translation: CASSPWDTSSYEQYF. The chain links TRBV18 to TRBJ2-7; a possible D gene is TRBD1 (6 bases). Per germline, CDR1 KGHSH and CDR2 LQKENI. The V end was cut by 3 bases, the J end by 0 bases, with 12 bases between. The CDR3 consists of 15 residues.

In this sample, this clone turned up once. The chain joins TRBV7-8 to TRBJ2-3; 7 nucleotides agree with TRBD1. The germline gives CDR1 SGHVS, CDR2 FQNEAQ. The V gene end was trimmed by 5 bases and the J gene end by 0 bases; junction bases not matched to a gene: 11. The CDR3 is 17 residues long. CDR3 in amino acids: CASSRVQGTTSTDTQYF. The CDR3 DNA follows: TGTGCCAGCAGCCGAGTACAGGGGACGACTAGCACAGATACGCAGTATTTT.

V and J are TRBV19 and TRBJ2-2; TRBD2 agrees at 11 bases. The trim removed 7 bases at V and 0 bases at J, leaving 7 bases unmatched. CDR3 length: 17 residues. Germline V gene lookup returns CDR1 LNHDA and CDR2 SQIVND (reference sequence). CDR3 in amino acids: CASTGGLAEANTGELFF. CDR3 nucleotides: TGTGCCAGTACCGGGGGACTAGCGGAGGCGAACACCGGGGAGCTGTTTTTT. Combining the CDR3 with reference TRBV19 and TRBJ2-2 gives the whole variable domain DGGITQSPKYLFRKEGQNVTLSCEQNLNHDAMYWYRQDPGQGLRLIYYSQIVNDFQKGDIAEGYSVSREKKESFPLTVTSAQKNPTAFYLCASTGGLAEANTGELFFGEGSRLTVL.

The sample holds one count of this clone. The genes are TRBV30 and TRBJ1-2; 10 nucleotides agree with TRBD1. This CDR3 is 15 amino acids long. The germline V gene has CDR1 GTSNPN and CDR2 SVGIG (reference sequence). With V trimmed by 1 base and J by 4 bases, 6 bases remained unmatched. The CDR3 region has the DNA TGTGCCTGGAGTGCGGACAGGGGGGGCGGCTATGGCTACACCTTC. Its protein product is CAWSADRGGGYGYTF.